The 20 T cell receptor beta chains given below trace back to one sample, sequenced in a study of T cell changes during pregnancy in multiple sclerosis (dated by TCRdb to the late 2010s). The library was prepared using the immunoSEQ multiplex PCR assay. Not all clones reach the TCRdb copy of this immuneACCESS table, which keeps in-frame sequences only. Checked studies attribute under half of the gap to unresolved V genes and leave the rest unexplained. The sample yields 55,000 to 65,000 clones; roughly 92% were counted once. The ten largest make up more than 1.3% of the sample. The sequencing used peripheral blood, collected in the second trimester of pregnancy. The source is a female donor with multiple sclerosis, enrolled in a pregnancy study.

V is TRBV14 and J is TRBJ2-5; D is perhaps TRBD1 (5 bases). CDR1 SGHDN and CDR2 FVKESK come from the germline V gene. Deletions cut 0 bases from V and 2 bases from J, with 13 bases between. This CDR3 is 16 amino acids long. As DNA, the CDR3 is TGTGCCAGCAGCCAAGACCGCAGGGTACCGCAAGAGACCCAGTACTTC. This encodes CASSQDRRVPQETQYF.

The rearrangement links TRBV7-2 to TRBJ1-5, with D perhaps TRBD1 (5 bases). Trimming removed 1 base from V and 0 bases from J, with 13 bases in between. CDR3 length: 17 residues. From germline, CDR1 is SGHTA and CDR2 FQGNSA. This CDR3 is CASSLGPTAYSNQPQHF. As DNA, the CDR3 is TGTGCCAGCAGCTTAGGACCGACAGCGTATAGCAATCAGCCCCAGCATTTT.

The chain recombines TRBV5-1 with TRBJ2-1, with 10 bases fitting TRBD1. With V trimmed by 1 base and J by 8 bases, 6 bases remained unmatched. This CDR3 comprises 15 residues. Germline V lookup: CDR1 SGHRS, CDR2 YFSETQ. This CDR3 reads CASSLPGQGEDEQFF. The CDR3 DNA follows: TGCGCCAGCAGCTTGCCCGGACAGGGGGAGGATGAGCAGTTCTTC.

V is TRBV7-2 and J is TRBJ2-1, with a possible D match to TRBD1 (5 bases). Trimming left V 5 bases short and J 4 bases short, with 15 bases between. Germline values: CDR1 SGHTA, CDR2 FQGNSA. This CDR3 region has 15 residues. CDR3 nucleotide sequence: TGTGCCAGCAGCCACAGGACCTTTGGGTACAATGAGCAGTTCTTC. Encoded protein: CASSHRTFGYNEQFF. Full variable domain (rest looked up from reference TRBV7-2 and TRBJ2-1): GAGVSQSPSNKVTEKGKDVELRCDPISGHTALYWYRQSLGQGLEFLIYFQGNSAPDKSGLPSDRFSAERTGGSVSTLTIQRTQQEDSAVYLCASSHRTFGYNEQFFGPGTRLTVL.

The chain links TRBV7-2 to TRBJ2-7; D is possibly TRBD1 (5 bases). The germline V gene has CDR1 SGHTA and CDR2 FQGNSA. V gave up 1 base and J gave up 5 bases, with 15 bases separating them. The CDR3 is made up of 15 amino acids. The CDR3 coding sequence is TGTGCCAGCAGCTTAGATTTCGGCAGGGTGGACGAGCAGTACTTC. Translating gives CASSLDFGRVDEQYF.

The rearrangement uses TRBV30 and TRBJ1-3; the D is unclear. Germline lookup yields CDR1 GTSNPN and CDR2 SVGIG (reference sequence). The CDR3 covers 13 residues. The ends were cut back, 3 bases at V and 0 bases at J, with 6 bases in the middle. As DNA, the CDR3 is TGTGCCTGGAGGCCCAGCTCTGGAAACACCATATATTTT. It translates to CAWRPSSGNTIYF.

The V gene is TRBV21-1, the J gene TRBJ2-1; the table's D gene call, TRBD1, was not cross checked with the DNA. TRBV21-1 is designated a pseudogene. There are 15 residues in the CDR3. CDR3 amino acids: CASSKGSAGGYEQFF. For the CDR3, the DNA is TGTGCCAGCAGCAAAGGGTCGGCAGGGGGCTATGAGCAGTTCTTC.

The table lists this clone with a count of one. J is TRBJ1-2 and V is TRBV6-4, with 10 bases fitting TRBD1. Germline V gene lookup returns CDR1 MRHNA and CDR2 SNTAGT. The junction had 4 bases not matched to a gene; V was cut back by 4 bases and J by 2 bases. This CDR3 spans 15 amino acids. The DNA for the CDR3 is TGTGCCAGCAGTGTACCGGGACAGGGGAACTATGGCTACACCTTC. Amino acid sequence: CASSVPGQGNYGYTF.

The chain joins TRBV4-1 to TRBJ2-2, with 8 bases lining up with TRBD2. The germline CDR1 and CDR2 sequences are MGHRA and YSYEKL. The CDR3 length is 16 residues. Unmatched junction bases numbered 11, after V lost 4 bases and J lost 7 bases. The CDR3 DNA sequence: TGCGCCAGCAGCCCAAGTTCCGGGAGGGCCGGCGGGGAGCTGTTTTTT. This gives the protein CASSPSSGRAGGELFF.

The J gene is TRBJ2-4, the V gene TRBV27, with TRBD2 identical over 11 bases. With V trimmed by 4 bases and J by 5 bases, 4 bases remained unmatched. The CDR3 sequence is 15 residues long. Germline CDR1 is MNHEY and CDR2 is SMNVEV (reference sequence). CDR3 sequence: CASSSPGLAENIQYF. As DNA, the CDR3 is TGTGCCAGCAGTTCACCGGGACTAGCGGAAAACATTCAGTACTTC.

The chain carries TRBV5-6 and TRBJ2-7, with D perhaps TRBD1 (5 bases). This CDR3 spans 14 amino acids. Between the trimmed V and J ends, which lost 2 bases and 3 bases, there was a span of 12 bases. Per the germline V gene, CDR1 is SGHDT and CDR2 is YYEEEE. The CDR3 sequence is CASSFWGRNYEQYF. The CDR3 nucleotides read TGTGCCAGCAGCTTTTGGGGCAGAAACTACGAGCAGTACTTC.

V usage is TRBV28 and J usage is TRBJ1-4; 8 bases are a match to TRBD1. The CDR3 runs to 16 residues. The ends lost 3 bases at V and 5 bases at J; junction bases unmatched: 8. CDR1 MDHEN and CDR2 SYDVKM come from the germline V gene. CDR3 loop: CASSLEHRGRNEKLFF. The CDR3 nucleotides read TGTGCCAGCAGTTTGGAGCACAGGGGGAGGAATGAAAAACTGTTTTTT.

The chain is built from TRBV5-1 and TRBJ1-4; a possible D gene is TRBD1 (5 bases). CDR3 length: 16 residues. V lost 0 bases, J lost 8 bases, and 17 bases lay in between. Germline V gene data show CDR1 as SGHRS and CDR2 as YFSETQ. In nucleotides, the CDR3 is TGCGCCAGCAGCTTGGCCGTGTCGGGGGGAAACGAAAAACTGTTTTTT. It translates to CASSLAVSGGNEKLFF.

The V gene is TRBV5-1, the J gene TRBJ1-1; 8 nucleotides line up with TRBD1. In germline, CDR1 is SGHRS, CDR2 YFSETQ. CDR3 length: 17 residues. V shed 4 bases, J shed 1 base, and the junction held 12 bases outside the gene matches. The CDR3 coding sequence is TGCGCCAGCAGCGGATGGACAGGGCTGGAGGCGAACACTGAAGCTTTCTTT. Translated, it gives CASSGWTGLEANTEAFF.

The rearrangement joins TRBV6-1 to TRBJ1-1; unclear D gene. CDR3 length: 13 residues. Deletions cut 6 bases from V and 1 base from J, with 9 bases between. Looked up from germline, CDR1 is MNHNS and CDR2 is SASEGT. The CDR3 loop is CASRVEGNTEAFF. CDR3 nucleotide sequence: TGTGCCAGCAGGGTCGAGGGGAACACTGAAGCTTTCTTT.

V usage is TRBV19 and J usage is TRBJ1-1, with D possibly TRBD1 on 5 matching bases. CDR1 and CDR2 (germline): LNHDA, SQIVND (reference sequence). The CDR3 loop spans 14 amino acids. V gave up 2 bases and J gave up 1 base, with 8 bases separating them. This chain's CDR3 is CASSIIGENTEAFF. The CDR3 DNA follows: TGTGCCAGTAGTATAATAGGGGAGAACACTGAAGCTTTCTTT.

A few counts support this clone. V gene TRBV10-1 combines with J gene TRBJ2-7; 8 bases match TRBD1. Germline loops: CDR1 WNHNN, CDR2 SYGVQD (reference sequence). The V and J ends lost 2 bases and 5 bases, in that order; junction bases with no gene match: 5. The CDR3 extends over 14 amino acids. CDR3 bases: TGCGCCAGCAGTGAGCGGCCAGGGGGCGACGAGCAGTACTTC. Its protein is CASSERPGGDEQYF.

This chain uses TRBV7-2 with TRBJ1-1, with 7 bases lining up with TRBD1. This CDR3 has 14 amino acids. V dropped 2 bases and J dropped 3; count of bases not matched to a gene: 3. Germline CDR1 reads SGHTA; CDR2 reads FQGNSA. CDR3 DNA: TGTGCCAGCAGCTTACTCAGGGGGTACACTGAAGCTTTCTTT. The encoded protein is CASSLLRGYTEAFF.

The chain links TRBV10-2 to TRBJ2-7; TRBD1 might be the D (5 bases). The V end was cut by 2 bases, the J end by 1 base, with 9 bases between. Germline CDR1 and CDR2: WSHSY and SAAADI. This CDR3 region has 14 residues. Here the CDR3 reads CASSEADKSYEQYF. The DNA for the CDR3 is TGCGCCAGCAGTGAGGCGGACAAATCCTACGAGCAGTACTTC.

This sequence joins TRBV27 and TRBJ2-3, with a possible D match to TRBD1 (6 bases). The V gene's germline CDR1 is MNHEY and CDR2 SMNVEV (reference sequence). Trimming took 1 base from V and 0 from J, leaving 11 bases between them. This CDR3 is 16 amino acids long. The CDR3 region has the DNA TGTGCCAGCAGTTTATACAGGGATATTAGCACAGATACGCAGTATTTT. The encoded protein is CASSLYRDISTDTQYF.